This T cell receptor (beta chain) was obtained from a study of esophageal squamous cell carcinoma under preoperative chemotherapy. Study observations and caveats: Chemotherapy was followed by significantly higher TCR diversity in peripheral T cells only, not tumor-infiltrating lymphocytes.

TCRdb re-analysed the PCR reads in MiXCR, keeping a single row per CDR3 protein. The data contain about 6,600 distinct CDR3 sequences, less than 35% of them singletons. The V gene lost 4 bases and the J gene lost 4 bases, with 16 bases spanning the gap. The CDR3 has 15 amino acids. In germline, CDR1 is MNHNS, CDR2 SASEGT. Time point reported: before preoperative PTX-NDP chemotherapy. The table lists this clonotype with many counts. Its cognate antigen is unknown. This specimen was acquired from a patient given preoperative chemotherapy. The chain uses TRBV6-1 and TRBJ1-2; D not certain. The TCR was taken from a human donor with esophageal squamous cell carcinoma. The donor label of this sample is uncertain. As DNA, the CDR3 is TGTGCCAGCAGTGCCCAACGGGAGGTTTCCTATGGCTACACCTTC. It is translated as CASSAQREVSYGYTF.